This note documents a single T cell receptor (beta chain) sequence. What it binds is not known. The donors, nominally healthy at sampling, likely had unrecorded immune exposures. The entry originates in a study of cytomegalovirus exposure and HLA in healthy donors. 13 Jbeta primers and 60 Vbeta primers were used for the PCR. Profiled with immunoSEQ multiplex PCR; TCRdb holds only in-frame clones, not every one. The sample has hundreds of thousands of clones; around four fifths are singletons. Study-wide points: Beyond CMV serostatus, there was no information to go on about immune exposure. A later analysis revealed that TCR association rates differed between HLA loci, peaking at DRB1 and bottoming out at HLA-C.

Sample: PBMCs. This clonotype was obtained from a woman between 35 and 50 years old in good health and CMV-seronegative.

CDR3 bases: TGTGCCAGCAGGGGGGGACGAAGTAACACCGGGGAGCTGTTTTTT. It translates to CASRGGRSNTGELFF. The chain employs TRBV9 and TRBJ2-2; TRBD2 is a possible D gene (6 bases). The V gene's germline CDR1 is SGDLS and CDR2 YYNGEE. V was trimmed by 5 bases and J by 2 bases, leaving 13 bases between them. The CDR3 length is 15 residues.